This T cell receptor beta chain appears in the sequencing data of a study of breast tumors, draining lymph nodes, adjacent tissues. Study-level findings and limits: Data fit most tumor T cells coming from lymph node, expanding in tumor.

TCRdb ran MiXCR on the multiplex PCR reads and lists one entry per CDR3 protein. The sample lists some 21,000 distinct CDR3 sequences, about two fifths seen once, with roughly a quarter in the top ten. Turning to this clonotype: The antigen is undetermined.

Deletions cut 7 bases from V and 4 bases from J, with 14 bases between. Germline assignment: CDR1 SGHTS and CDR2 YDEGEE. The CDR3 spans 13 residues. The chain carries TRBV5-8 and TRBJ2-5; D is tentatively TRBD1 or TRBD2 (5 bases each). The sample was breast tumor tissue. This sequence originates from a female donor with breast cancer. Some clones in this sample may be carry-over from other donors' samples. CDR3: CASSWDGGETQYF. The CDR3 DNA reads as TGTGCCAGCTCCTGGGACGGAGGAGAGACCCAGTACTTC.